A single sample is the source of the 22 T cell receptor beta chains below, sequenced in a study of T-cell reconstitution after alpha-beta-depleted transplantation in children. Unique molecular identifiers were built into the TCRbeta library. Using its own MiXCR run on the PCR reads, TCRdb lists one record per CDR3 protein. Here the sample spans over 150,000 distinct CDR3 sequences, 11% being singletons. Material: PBMCs, obtained before TCRalphabeta/CD19-depleted stem cell transplant. The receptors stem from a boy aged 2 to 10 with acute myeloid leukemia, due to receive a stem cell transplant.

This clonotype has a count of ten or more. The CDR3 protein is CASSLGGRGINLQKEAFF. The CDR3 DNA reads as TGTGCCAGCAGTTTAGGAGGCAGGGGCATTAATCTCCAGAAGGAAGCTTTCTTT. The chain joins TRBV27 to TRBJ1-1; maybe TRBD1 (6 bases). The CDR3 runs 18 residues. Germline CDR1 is MNHEY and CDR2 is SMNVEV (reference sequence). Trimming pared 2 bases from V and 8 bases from J, leaving 27 bases between.

This clonotype showed up many times. The chain carries TRBV18 and TRBJ2-1; perhaps TRBD2 as D (5 bases). CDR3 size: 15 residues. V lost 3 bases and J lost 4, with 13 bases in between. CDR1 KGHSH and CDR2 LQKENI come from the germline V gene. The CDR3 DNA reads as TGTGCCAGCTCACCCTTGGAGCGGTCATACAATGAGCAGTTCTTC. Residues: CASSPLERSYNEQFF.

The chain links TRBV18 to TRBJ2-1; TRBD1 might be the D (5 bases). The CDR3 totals 13 residues. Trimming cost V 2 bases and J 9 bases, with 11 bases left between them. The germline CDR1 and CDR2 sequences are KGHSH and LQKENI. CDR3 in amino acids: CASSPRGDGEQFF. The CDR3 DNA reads TGTGCCAGCTCACCAAGGGGCGATGGTGAGCAGTTCTTC.

This clonotype was seen many times. The rearrangement joins TRBV18 to TRBJ2-2; D possibly corresponds to TRBD2 (6 bases). The V gene's germline CDR1 is KGHSH and CDR2 LQKENI. The CDR3 is made up of 14 amino acids. V was shortened by 3 bases and J by 6 bases, with 11 bases between the two germline ends. The CDR3 coding sequence is TGTGCCAGCTCACCGGACTACTCGCCCGGGGAGCTGTTTTTT. Its translation: CASSPDYSPGELFF.

This chain links TRBV10-2 with TRBJ2-2, with 12 bases matching TRBD2. The CDR3 runs 16 residues. With V trimmed by 3 bases and J by 7 bases, 6 bases remained unmatched. Germline CDR1 is WSHSY and CDR2 is SAAADI. CDR3 sequence: CASSDPSGRAFGELFF. The CDR3 bases are TGCGCCAGCAGTGACCCTAGCGGGAGGGCCTTCGGGGAGCTGTTTTTT.

This clonotype occurred many times. The chain is built from TRBV20-1 and TRBJ2-7, with D uncertain. The length of the CDR3 is 13 residues. Trimming removed 3 bases from V and 0 bases from J, with 9 bases in between. CDR1 and CDR2 from the germline V gene are DFQATT and SNEGSKA (reference sequence). The CDR3 is CSASGRYSYEQYF. The CDR3 nucleotides read TGCAGTGCTAGTGGCAGATACTCCTACGAGCAGTACTTC.

This clonotype occurred many times. CDR3 bases: TGTGCCAGCAGCCTGAGGGGCGCCACTGAAGCTTTCTTT. Residues: CASSLRGATEAFF. This chain joins TRBV12-3 or TRBV12-4 and TRBJ1-1, with D possibly being TRBD1 (5 bases). There are 13 residues in the CDR3. With 6 bases removed from V and 4 bases from J, the gap between germline ends came to 12 bases.

As DNA, the CDR3 is TGTGCCAGCAGTTCAGAAACATTAACCGGAAACACCATATATTTT. This encodes CASSSETLTGNTIYF. This chain connects TRBV6-5 to TRBJ1-3; no reliable D call. The V gene's germline CDR1 is MNHEY and CDR2 SVGAGI. This CDR3 is 15 amino acids long. The V end lost 4 bases, the J end lost 4 bases, and 14 bases lay between the germline ends.

In its sample, this clonotype was seen many times. J is TRBJ2-5 and V is TRBV12-3 or TRBV12-4, with TRBD2 as a possible D gene (5 bases). This CDR3 comprises 12 residues. V was clipped by 5 bases and J by 7 bases, with 11 bases between them. Here the CDR3 reads CASSTLAGTQYF. The CDR3, as DNA: TGTGCCAGCAGTACCCTGGCGGGGACCCAGTACTTC.

V is TRBV4-2 and J is TRBJ1-4, with 11 bases fitting TRBD1. J lost 0 bases, V lost 2 bases, and 2 bases had no gene match. The CDR3 is 17 amino acids. Per germline, CDR1 LGHNA and CDR2 YNFKEQ. CDR3 in amino acids: CASSQRTGGATNEKLFF. Here the CDR3 DNA reads TGTGCCAGCAGCCAAAGGACAGGGGGCGCAACTAATGAAAAACTGTTTTTT.

This clonotype was counted at least ten times. The V and J genes are TRBV6-5 and TRBJ2-5, with D possibly being TRBD2 (5 bases). CDR3 length: 14 amino acids. The germline V and J ends were trimmed by 2 bases and 5 bases, with 12 bases remaining between them. CDR1 and CDR2 (germline): MNHEY, SVGAGI. CDR3 sequence: CASSYPVTGETQYF. CDR3 sequence (DNA): TGTGCCAGCAGTTACCCAGTGACGGGGGAGACCCAGTACTTC.

Many counts were recorded for this clonotype. The J gene is TRBJ2-1, the V gene TRBV5-1; a weak D match, TRBD2 (5 bases). The CDR3 is 16 amino acids. V was shortened by 0 bases and J by 4 bases, with 14 bases between the two germline ends. Germline CDR1 and CDR2: SGHRS and YFSETQ. The CDR3 nucleotides are TGCGCCAGCAGCTTGGTAGGCGGAGGAGGTTACAATGAGCAGTTCTTC. It encodes CASSLVGGGGYNEQFF.

This clonotype was picked up many times. This sequence joins TRBV28 and TRBJ2-1; the D gene is possibly TRBD2 (5 bases). The V gene lost 1 base and the J gene lost 2 bases, with 12 bases spanning the gap. The CDR3 extends over 16 amino acids. Germline assignment: CDR1 MDHEN and CDR2 SYDVKM. CDR3 DNA: TGTGCCAGCAGTTTATCGGGCCTAGCTCCCTACAATGAGCAGTTCTTC. Its protein is CASSLSGLAPYNEQFF.

This clonotype was found many times. V is TRBV12-3 or TRBV12-4 and J is TRBJ1-2, with D tentatively TRBD1 (5 bases). The CDR3 covers 18 residues. V lost 3 bases to trimming and J lost 4 bases, with 24 bases between them. CDR3 region: CASSFLYPRAEDSYGYTF. In nucleotides, the CDR3 is TGTGCCAGCAGTTTCTTGTATCCCAGGGCGGAGGATAGCTATGGCTACACCTTC.

This clonotype was found many times. The chain carries TRBV12-3 or TRBV12-4 and TRBJ2-5; no firm D call. This CDR3 has 12 residues. Trimming removed 6 bases from V and 5 bases from J, with 10 bases in between. The CDR3, as DNA: TGTGCCAGCAGCTCCCTCATGGAGACCCAGTACTTC. Its protein is CASSSLMETQYF.

The chain is built from TRBV3-1 and TRBJ2-7; 13 nucleotides agree with TRBD2. The CDR3 contains 13 residues. J was trimmed by 3 bases and V by 11 bases; bases with no gene match: 4. In germline, CDR1 is LGHDT, CDR2 YNNKEL (reference sequence). The CDR3 DNA is TGTGCCTTCCGGACTAGCGGGGGCTACGAGCAGTACTTC. This encodes CAFRTSGGYEQYF.

The V and J genes are TRBV12-3 or TRBV12-4 and TRBJ2-2; 8 bases align to TRBD1. The CDR3 is 17 residues long. With 0 bases clipped from V and 5 bases from J, the junction kept 8 bases outside the gene matches. The CDR3 is CASSLATRDRRTGELFF. CDR3 nucleotide sequence: TGTGCCAGCAGTTTAGCTACCCGGGACAGGCGTACCGGGGAGCTGTTTTTT.

With regard to this clonotype: A much larger clone lies one base from this, so it may be a read error. The V and J genes are TRBV6-2 or TRBV6-3 and TRBJ1-2, with D uncertain. The CDR3 totals 13 residues. V shed 5 bases and J shed 3 bases, with 10 bases lying between them. CDR1 is MNHEY and CDR2 is SVGEGT in the germline V gene. CDR3 sequence (DNA): TGTGCCAGCAGTAGGAATAGGGACTATGGCTACACCTTC. Protein product: CASSRNRDYGYTF.

This clonotype was detected ten times or more. The chain carries TRBV10-2 and TRBJ1-3, with D unresolved. The CDR3 is made up of 16 amino acids. Per the germline V gene, CDR1 is WSHSY and CDR2 is SAAADI. V lost 6 bases and J lost 0, with 15 bases in between. The CDR3, as DNA: TGCGCCAGCAGCGGGAAAGCTGCTAACTCTGGAAACACCATATATTTT. Its protein product is CASSGKAANSGNTIYF.

This clonotype was seen many times. The chain carries TRBV12-3 or TRBV12-4 and TRBJ2-1; tentatively, D is TRBD1 (6 bases). Trimming took 1 base from V and 12 from J, leaving 13 bases between them. The CDR3 runs 13 residues. The CDR3 DNA sequence: TGTGCCAGCAGTTTAGGACAGACCAGGGGGCAGTTCTTC. It is translated as CASSLGQTRGQFF.

This clonotype has a count of ten or more. The rearrangement uses TRBV4-1 and TRBJ2-7; TRBD2 might be the D (6 bases). This CDR3 is 14 amino acids long. Germline V gives CDR1 MGHRA, CDR2 YSYEKL. V lost 4 bases and J 5 bases, leaving 15 bases between the germline ends. Here the CDR3 reads CASSLYVGGDEQYF. The CDR3 nucleotides are TGCGCCAGCAGCCTCTACGTCGGGGGAGACGAGCAGTACTTC.

The table lists this clonotype with many counts. The rearrangement joins TRBV28 to TRBJ2-2, with 9 bases lining up with TRBD2. This CDR3 contains 16 residues. The germline CDR1 and CDR2 sequences are MDHEN and SYDVKM. J lost 4 bases, V lost 2 bases, and 5 bases had no gene match. CDR3 amino acids: CASSLMSGRTTGELFF. The CDR3 DNA is TGTGCCAGCAGTTTAATGAGCGGGAGGACCACCGGGGAGCTGTTTTTT.